Sequencing of this T cell receptor (beta chain) was carried out in a study of human T cells and chemical hapten exposure. As for the study in general: Upper inner arm skin measuring 2 cm by 2 cm received 2% DPC for sensitization.

There are 11 residues in the CDR3. In germline, CDR1 is SQVTM, CDR2 ANQGSEA. Trimming cost V 0 bases and J 4 bases, with 4 bases left between them. Time point given: patch test 1, 2 weeks after DPC sensitization. Treatment denoted: therapeutic diphenylcyclopropenone sensitization with weekly scalp DPC. TCRdb analysed the RACE reads with MiXCR anew, one entry per CDR3 protein. The repertoire includes roughly 120,000 distinct CDR3 sequences, roughly an eighth of them detected once, and approximately 1.4% sits in the top ten. This clonotype has more than one count but fewer than ten. Source: whole blood, taken in connection with sensitization to the hapten diphenylcyclopropenone (DPC). This clonotype originated in a woman aged 45-60 years with alopecia areata. Some clones in this sample may be carry-over from other donors' samples. The rearrangement joins TRBV29-1 to TRBJ2-7, with unresolved D. This CDR3 reads CSVEDLYEQYF. The CDR3 coding sequence is TGCAGCGTTGAAGATCTTTACGAGCAGTACTTC.